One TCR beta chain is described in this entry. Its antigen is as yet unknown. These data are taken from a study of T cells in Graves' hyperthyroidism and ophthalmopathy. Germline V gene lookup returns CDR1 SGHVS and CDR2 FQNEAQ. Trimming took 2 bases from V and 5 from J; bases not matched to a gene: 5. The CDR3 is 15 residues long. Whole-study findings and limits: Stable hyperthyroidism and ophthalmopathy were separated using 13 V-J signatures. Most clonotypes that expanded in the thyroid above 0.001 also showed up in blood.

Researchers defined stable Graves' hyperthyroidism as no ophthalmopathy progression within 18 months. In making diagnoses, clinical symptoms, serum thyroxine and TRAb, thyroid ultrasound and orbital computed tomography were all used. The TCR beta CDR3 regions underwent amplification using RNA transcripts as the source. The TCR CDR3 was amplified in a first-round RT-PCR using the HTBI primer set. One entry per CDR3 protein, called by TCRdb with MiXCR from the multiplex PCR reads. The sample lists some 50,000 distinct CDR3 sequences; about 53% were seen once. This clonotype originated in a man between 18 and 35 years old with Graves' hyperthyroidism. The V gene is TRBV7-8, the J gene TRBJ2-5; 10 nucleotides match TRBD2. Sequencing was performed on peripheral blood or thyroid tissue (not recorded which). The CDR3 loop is CASSLWGTSVETQYF. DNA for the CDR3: TGTGCCAGCAGCTTATGGGGGACTAGCGTGGAGACCCAGTACTTC.